This record covers a single TCR beta chain. Its specificity is not known. The data stem from a study of metastatic and nonmetastatic thyroid tumors. Turning to the study itself: Patients with malignant and benign thyroid disease provided blood and tumor or nodule tissue, whose repertoires were compared. Study-level findings and limits: Within blood and tumor, benign nodules reportedly had significantly lower TCR beta diversity than malignant thyroid tumors did.

Original processing notes: Across clinicopathological groups, CDR3 differences served as the basis for building a distant-metastasis classifier for papillary thyroid cancer. TCRdb called clones again from the PCR reads with MiXCR. The V and J calls here are based on TCRdb, not the publication. The sample has some 30,000 clones, about 19% seen once; the top ten hold under 9.5%. Thyroid surgery was preceded by no treatment in any patient. The length of the CDR3 is 17 residues. CDR1 SGHTA and CDR2 FQGNSA come from the germline V gene. With V trimmed by 1 base and J by 2 bases, 8 bases remained unmatched.

The J gene is TRBJ2-5, the V gene TRBV7-2; the match to TRBD1 covers 9 bases. Input material: blood. The clonotype comes from a female donor with papillary thyroid cancer or a benign thyroid nodule (not recorded which). Some clones in this sample may be carry-over from other donors' samples. In DNA form, the CDR3 reads TGTGCCAGCAGCTTAGTCCCGGGACAGGGAAGGCAAGAGACCCAGTACTTC. Protein product: CASSLVPGQGRQETQYF.